This T cell receptor beta chain comes out of a study of blood T cell repertoires in COVID-19 (dated by TCRdb to 2018 to 2021). In terms of the full investigation: Samples covering the acute and convalescent phases of COVID-19 were provided by collaborators in the United States, Italy and Spain. The material from the prospective study consisted of cDNA or gDNA derived from T cells, B-cell-depleted T cells, or PBMCs. The dataset comprised deeply sampled blood TCRbeta repertoires from subjects exposed to, actively infected with, or recovered from COVID-19. The repertoires were released in a freely available public database meant as a resource for research on the immune response to SARS-CoV-2. Samples were obtained from the ongoing ImmuneRACE study (first 160 participants) and from 1,000 to 1,500 subjects provided by 6 global collaborators. The sample metadata nearly always contained a de-identified subject ID, COVID-19 status, age in years and sex. Where available, HLA class I and class II types were obtained from metadata supplied by the sample provider rather than from assay-based typing.

Paper-wide results and their limitations: Clinical and demographic metadata were provided uncurated, with the amount varying by source and participant.

A second Seattle source provided samples from volunteer blood donors who had recovered from COVID-19. Each collaborating institution followed its own protocols to collect whole blood in K2EDTA tubes. Collaborator samples were shipped for TCRbeta analysis as frozen whole blood, isolated PBMCs, or DNA extracted from either sample type. CDR1 and CDR2 (MNHEY, SVGEGT) derive from the germline V gene. Relative to germline, V is missing 5 bases and J is missing 0 bases, with 7 bases of the junction outside any gene match. Counted from cysteine to phenylalanine, this CDR3 has 16 amino acids. Only the CDR3 region is kept as DNA, spanning 48 bases read in frame from base 1. In the case of this clone: Its antigen remains undetermined. No base qualities exist here, and no much larger clone lies one base off it.

TCRbeta CDR3 regions were amplified from genomic DNA by means of the immunoSEQ Assay, a bias-controlled multiplex PCR. Per the original workflow: The number of nucleated cells in each sample was estimated by amplification of reference gene primers within the assay. To quantify the absolute abundance of each unique TCRbeta CDR3 rearrangement, sequence reads were collapsed and filtered. Productive Simpson clonality was computed per sample as the square root of Simpson's diversity index over productive rearrangements. Entries here come from immuneACCESS through TCRdb and include only in-frame sequences with V and J called. Some clones fail to appear in such tables; in the studies checked, an unresolved V gene covers under half of the shortfall, and the cause of the remainder is unknown. V and J calls and clone size are given by that table; D and trimming were obtained from the DNA. Present in this sample are just under 350,000 clones, about 93% of which were seen just once. Jointly, the top ten make up around 3.3% of the sample.

This TCR was recovered from a young woman who had recovered from COVID-19. Sequenced material: peripheral blood. The V gene is TRBV6-2 or TRBV6-3 and the J gene is TRBJ2-1; TRBD2 matches 7 bases in the middle. The CDR3 has the sequence CASSRGSRSSYNEQFF. The DNA sequence is as follows: TGTGCCAGCAGTCGCGGGAGCCGGAGCTCCTACAATGAGCAGTTCTTC.